This T cell receptor (beta chain) was retrieved from a study of spatial heterogeneity in lung cancer. Study in general: Strongly correlated with TCR transcript counts in tumor regions was a T cell module score, which was a transcriptional module score calculated from matched bulk RNA-seq.

TCRdb re-called the 5' RACE reads through MiXCR, storing one row per CDR3 protein. The sample lists approximately 9,600 distinct CDR3 sequences, approximately 12% seen once, with 8% to 11% in the top ten. Study results and limitations: One measure, the expanded intratumoral alpha and beta TCR count, tracked tumor mutation counts. As ubiquitous and regional nonsynonymous mutations varied, counts of ubiquitous and regional expanded TCRs tracked them, respectively.

Time point reported: sample taken at primary tumor resection. The donors were 55 to 85 patients with non-small cell lung cancer that was early-stage and untreated. Unsorted whole RNA samples from tumor, nontumor lung or frozen PBMC were sequenced. Within the sample, this clonotype is medium-sized (0.01 to 0.1%). The antigen is not known. As an off-target read in a library built for alpha chains, this beta chain has a frequency of little significance. Trimming shortened V by 2 bases and J by 7 bases, and 15 bases separated the two germline ends. Germline CDR1 is SGHTA and CDR2 is FQGNSA. This CDR3 is built from 15 residues.

The sample here was lung tumor tissue, taken at surgery. The gene calls are TRBV7-2 and TRBJ2-1, with a possible D match to TRBD1 (7 bases). The TCR originated in a male donor with early-stage non-small cell lung cancer. CDR3 region: CASSLRMTGRNEQFF. The CDR3 DNA is TGTGCCAGCAGCTTAAGAATGACAGGGAGGAATGAGCAGTTCTTC. Full variable domain (outside the CDR3, taken from reference TRBV7-2 and TRBJ2-1): GAGVSQSPSNKVTEKGKDVELRCDPISGHTALYWYRQSLGQGLEFLIYFQGNSAPDKSGLPSDRFSAERTGGSVSTLTIQRTQQEDSAVYLCASSLRMTGRNEQFFGPGTRLTVL.